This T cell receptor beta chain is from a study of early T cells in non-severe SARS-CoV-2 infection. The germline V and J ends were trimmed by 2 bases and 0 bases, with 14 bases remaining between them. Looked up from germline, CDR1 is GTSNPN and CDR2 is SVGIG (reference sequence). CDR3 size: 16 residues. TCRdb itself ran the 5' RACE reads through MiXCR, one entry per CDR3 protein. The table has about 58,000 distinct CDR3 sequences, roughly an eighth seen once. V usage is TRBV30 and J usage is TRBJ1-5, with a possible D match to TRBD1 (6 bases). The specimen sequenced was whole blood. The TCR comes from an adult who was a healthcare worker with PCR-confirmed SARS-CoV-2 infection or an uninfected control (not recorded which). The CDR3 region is CAWSRGTGNSNQPQHF. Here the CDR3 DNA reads TGTGCCTGGAGTCGGGGCACAGGGAATAGCAATCAGCCCCAGCATTTT.